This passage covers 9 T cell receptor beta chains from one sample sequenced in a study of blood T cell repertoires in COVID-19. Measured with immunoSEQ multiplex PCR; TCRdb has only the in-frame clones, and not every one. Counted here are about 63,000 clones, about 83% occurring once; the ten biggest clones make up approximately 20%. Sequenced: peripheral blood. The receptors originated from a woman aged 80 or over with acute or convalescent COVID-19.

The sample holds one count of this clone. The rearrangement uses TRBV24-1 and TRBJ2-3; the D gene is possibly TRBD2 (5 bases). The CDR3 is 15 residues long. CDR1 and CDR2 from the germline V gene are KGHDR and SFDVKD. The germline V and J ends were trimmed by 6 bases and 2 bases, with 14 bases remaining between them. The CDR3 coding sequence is TGTGCCACCAGTAGGCGGGCAGACCCCACAGATACGCAGTATTTT. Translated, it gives CATSRRADPTDTQYF.

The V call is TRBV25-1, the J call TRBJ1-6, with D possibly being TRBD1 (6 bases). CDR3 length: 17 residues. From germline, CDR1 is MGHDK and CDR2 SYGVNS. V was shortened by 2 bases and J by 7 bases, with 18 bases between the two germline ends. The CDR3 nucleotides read TGTGCCAGCAGTGAAGGGGGGGCCCAGGGATTGAATTCACCCCTCCACTTT. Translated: CASSEGGAQGLNSPLHF.

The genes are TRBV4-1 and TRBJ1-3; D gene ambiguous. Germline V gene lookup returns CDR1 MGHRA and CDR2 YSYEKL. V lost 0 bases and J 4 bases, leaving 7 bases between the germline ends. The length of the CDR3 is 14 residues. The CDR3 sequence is CASSQELAGNTIYF. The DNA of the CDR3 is TGCGCCAGCAGCCAAGAACTCGCCGGAAACACCATATATTTT.

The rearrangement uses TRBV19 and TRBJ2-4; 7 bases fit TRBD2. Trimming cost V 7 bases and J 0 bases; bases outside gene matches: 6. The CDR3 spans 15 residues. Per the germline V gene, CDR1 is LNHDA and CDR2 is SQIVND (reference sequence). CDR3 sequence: CASMGGSLAKNIQYF. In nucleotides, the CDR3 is TGTGCCAGTATGGGAGGGAGCTTAGCCAAAAACATTCAGTACTTC.

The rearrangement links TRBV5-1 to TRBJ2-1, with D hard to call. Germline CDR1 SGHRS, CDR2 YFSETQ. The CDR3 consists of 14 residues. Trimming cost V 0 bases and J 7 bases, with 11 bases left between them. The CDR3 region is CASSLAPTPNEQFF. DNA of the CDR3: TGCGCCAGCAGCTTGGCTCCCACTCCAAATGAGCAGTTCTTC.

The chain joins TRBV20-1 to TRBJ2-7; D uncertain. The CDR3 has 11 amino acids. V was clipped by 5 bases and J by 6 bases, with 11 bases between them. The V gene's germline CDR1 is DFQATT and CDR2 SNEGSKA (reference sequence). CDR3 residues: CSASPMAEQYF. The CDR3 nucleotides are TGCAGTGCTTCCCCGATGGCCGAGCAGTACTTC.

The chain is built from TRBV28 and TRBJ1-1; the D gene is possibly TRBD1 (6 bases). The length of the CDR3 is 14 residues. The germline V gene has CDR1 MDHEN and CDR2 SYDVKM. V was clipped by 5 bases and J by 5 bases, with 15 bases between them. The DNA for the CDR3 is TGTGCCAGCAGTCTCAGGGGTTCATGGACTGAAGCTTTCTTT. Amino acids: CASSLRGSWTEAFF.

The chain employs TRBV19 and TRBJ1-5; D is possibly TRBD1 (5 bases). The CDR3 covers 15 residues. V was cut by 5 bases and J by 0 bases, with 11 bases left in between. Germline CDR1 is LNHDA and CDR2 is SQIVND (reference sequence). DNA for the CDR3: TGTGCCAGTAGTTCAGGTGGACATAGCAATCAGCCCCAGCATTTT. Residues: CASSSGGHSNQPQHF.

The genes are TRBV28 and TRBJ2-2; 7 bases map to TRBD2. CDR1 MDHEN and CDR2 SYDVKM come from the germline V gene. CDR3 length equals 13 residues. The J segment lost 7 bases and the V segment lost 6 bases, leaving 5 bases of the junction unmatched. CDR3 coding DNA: TGTGCCAGCAGGCACGGGGGGTTCGGGGAGCTGTTTTTT. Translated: CASRHGGFGELFF.